The clone carrying this T cell receptor (beta chain) appeared many times. Its target is not known. Germline and genes here are mouse. The read finishes 4 residues shy of the CDR3 end, and the germline J gene is used to complete it. Unmatched junction bases numbered 2, after V lost 0 bases and J lost 2 bases. The germline V gene encodes CDR1 LGHNA and CDR2 YSYQKL. This CDR3 has 15 amino acids. Extracted RNA was reverse transcribed, and the resulting cDNA served as sequencing template. The assay was immunoSEQ multiplex PCR, and TCRdb's table has in-frame clones only and misses some. The repertoire shows about 300,000 clones, none seen only once; the top ten take roughly 1.2%. The source of the sample is a study of CD8+ T cells in alopecia areata. Notes on the study in general: Sharing of TCR sequences between patients (possibly for HLA-related reasons) was less clear than in mice. Relative to normal scalp, lesional scalp, especially alopecia totalis/universalis, showed higher clonality.

The study sorted pooled cutaneous lymph node cells by CD4, CD8alpha, NKG2D, NKG2ACE and other markers. This chain uses TRBV2 with TRBJ2-4; 7 bases fit TRBD2. This sequence was found in a C3H/HeJ mouse with alopecia areata. MHC haplotype here: H2-k. The sample consisted of CD4+ T cells sorted from a lymph node. The CDR3 protein is CASSQEWGDQNTLYF. CDR3 DNA, as far as it was read: TGTGCCAGCAGCCAAGAGTGGGGGGATCAAAAC.